This TCR beta chain was captured in a study of blood T cells in healthy people across ages. Study results and caveats: Unsorted PBMCs ruled out conclusive naive versus antigen-experienced comparison.

Primers used in a second PCR of about 6 to 11 cycles were a sample-barcoded 5' primer and a J-beta primer mix. CDR3-containing paired-end reads numbering at least 2.5 million came from each sample. TCRdb reprocessed the 5' RACE reads with MiXCR, giving one entry per CDR3 protein. The table includes around 800,000 distinct CDR3 sequences, approximately 24% detected once. Of note for this clonotype: The antigen remains undetermined.

Caucasian individuals from Russia who were healthy and aged about 6 to 90 acted as donors. These records were also assigned to another study, of T cells of mothers and their children. That work contributes: A few healthy Caucasian mothers and their six children donated.

This receptor was obtained from a boy under 18 in good health. Sequences were obtained from blood.

In DNA, the CDR3 is TGTGCCACCAGTGATTTGTGGGGAAATGAGCAGTTCTTC. Amino acid sequence: CATSDLWGNEQFF. The gene calls are TRBV24-1 and TRBJ2-5; D unclear. The J call is uncertain, as TRBJ2-1 better fits the DNA end. Germline lookup yields CDR1 KGHDR and CDR2 SFDVKD. CDR3 length: 13 residues.